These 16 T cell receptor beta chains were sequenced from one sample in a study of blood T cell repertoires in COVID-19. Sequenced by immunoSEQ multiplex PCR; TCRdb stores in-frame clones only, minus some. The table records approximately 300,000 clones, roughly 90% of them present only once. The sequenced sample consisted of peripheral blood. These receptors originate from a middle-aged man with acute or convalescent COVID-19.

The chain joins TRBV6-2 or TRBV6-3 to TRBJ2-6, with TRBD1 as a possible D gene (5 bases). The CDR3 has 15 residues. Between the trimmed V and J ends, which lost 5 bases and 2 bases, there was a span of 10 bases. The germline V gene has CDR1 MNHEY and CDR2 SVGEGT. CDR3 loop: CASSLTETGANVLTF. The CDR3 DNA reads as TGTGCCAGCAGTCTGACAGAGACTGGGGCCAACGTCCTGACTTTC.

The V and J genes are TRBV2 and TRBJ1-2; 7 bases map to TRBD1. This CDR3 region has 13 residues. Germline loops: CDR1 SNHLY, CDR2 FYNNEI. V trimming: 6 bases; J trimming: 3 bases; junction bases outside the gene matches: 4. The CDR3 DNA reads TGTGCCAGCAGATTAGACAGGGACTATGGCTACACCTTC. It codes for CASRLDRDYGYTF.

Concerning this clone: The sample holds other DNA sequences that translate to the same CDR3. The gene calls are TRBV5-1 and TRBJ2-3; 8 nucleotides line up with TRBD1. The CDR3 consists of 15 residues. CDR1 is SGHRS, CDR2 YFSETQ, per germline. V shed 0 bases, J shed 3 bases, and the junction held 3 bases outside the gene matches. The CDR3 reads CASSLGQGSTDTQYF. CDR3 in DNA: TGCGCCAGCAGCTTGGGACAGGGGTCGACAGATACGCAGTATTTT.

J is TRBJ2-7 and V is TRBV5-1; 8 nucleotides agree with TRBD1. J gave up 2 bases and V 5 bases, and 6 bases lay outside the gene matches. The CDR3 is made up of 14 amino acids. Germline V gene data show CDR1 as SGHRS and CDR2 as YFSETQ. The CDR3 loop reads CASRGDRNTYEQYF. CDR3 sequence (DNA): TGCGCCAGCAGGGGGGACAGGAACACCTACGAGCAGTACTTC.

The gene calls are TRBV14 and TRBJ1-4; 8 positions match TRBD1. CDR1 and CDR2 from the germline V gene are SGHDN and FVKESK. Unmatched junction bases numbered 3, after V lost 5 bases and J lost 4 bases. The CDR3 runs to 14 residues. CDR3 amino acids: CASSSGTGNEKLFF. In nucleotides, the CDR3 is TGTGCCAGCAGCTCCGGGACAGGTAATGAAAAACTGTTTTTT.

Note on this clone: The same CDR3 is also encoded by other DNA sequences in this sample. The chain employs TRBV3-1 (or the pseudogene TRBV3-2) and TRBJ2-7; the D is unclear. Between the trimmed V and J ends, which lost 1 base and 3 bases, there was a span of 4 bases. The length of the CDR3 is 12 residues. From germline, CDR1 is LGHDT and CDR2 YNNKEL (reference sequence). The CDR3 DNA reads TGTGCCAGCAGCCAAGGAGGCTACGAGCAGTACTTC. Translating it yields CASSQGGYEQYF.

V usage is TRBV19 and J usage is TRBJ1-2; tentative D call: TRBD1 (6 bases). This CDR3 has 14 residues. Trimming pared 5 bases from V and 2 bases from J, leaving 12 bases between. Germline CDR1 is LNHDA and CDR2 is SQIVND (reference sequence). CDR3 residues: CASSSQGMNYGYTF. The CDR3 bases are TGTGCCAGTAGTTCCCAGGGGATGAACTATGGCTACACCTTC.

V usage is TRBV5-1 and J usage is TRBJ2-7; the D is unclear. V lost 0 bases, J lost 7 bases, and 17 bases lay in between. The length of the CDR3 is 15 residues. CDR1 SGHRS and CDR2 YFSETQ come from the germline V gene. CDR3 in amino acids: CASSLADYPKREQYF. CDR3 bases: TGCGCCAGCAGCTTGGCCGATTACCCTAAGAGGGAGCAGTACTTC. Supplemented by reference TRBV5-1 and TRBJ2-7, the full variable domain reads KAGVTQTPRYLIKTRGQQVTLSCSPISGHRSVSWYQQTPGQGLQFLFEYFSETQRNKGNFPGRFSGRQFSNSRSEMNVSTLELGDSALYLCASSLADYPKREQYFGPGTRLTVT.

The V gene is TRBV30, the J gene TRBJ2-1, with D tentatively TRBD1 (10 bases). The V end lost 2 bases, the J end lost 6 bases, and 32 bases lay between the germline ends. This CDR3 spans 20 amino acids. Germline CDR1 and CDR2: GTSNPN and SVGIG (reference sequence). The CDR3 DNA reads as TGTGCCTGGAGTCGATGGGGGGACAGGGGCGTAGCGGGGGAGTTCAATGAGCAGTTCTTC. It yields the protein CAWSRWGDRGVAGEFNEQFF.

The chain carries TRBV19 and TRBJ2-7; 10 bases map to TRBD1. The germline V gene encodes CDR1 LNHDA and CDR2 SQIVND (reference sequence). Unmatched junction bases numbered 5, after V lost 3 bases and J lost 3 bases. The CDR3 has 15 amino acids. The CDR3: CASSIRDRGLYEQYF. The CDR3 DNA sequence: TGTGCCAGTAGTATCCGGGACAGGGGACTCTACGAGCAGTACTTC.

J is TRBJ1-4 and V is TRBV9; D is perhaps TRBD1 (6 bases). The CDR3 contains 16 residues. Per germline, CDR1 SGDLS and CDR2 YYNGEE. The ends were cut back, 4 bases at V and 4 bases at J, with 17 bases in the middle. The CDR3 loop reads CASSSPRGGLNEKLFF. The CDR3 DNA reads TGTGCCAGCAGCTCCCCTCGGGGGGGGCTTAATGAAAAACTGTTTTTT.

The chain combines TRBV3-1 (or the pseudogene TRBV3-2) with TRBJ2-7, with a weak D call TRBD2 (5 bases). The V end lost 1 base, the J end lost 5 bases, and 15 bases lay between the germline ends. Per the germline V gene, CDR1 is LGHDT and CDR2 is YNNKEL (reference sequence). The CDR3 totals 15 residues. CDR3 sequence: CASSQVSGSRHEQYF. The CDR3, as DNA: TGTGCCAGCAGCCAAGTCTCGGGGAGCAGGCACGAGCAGTACTTC.

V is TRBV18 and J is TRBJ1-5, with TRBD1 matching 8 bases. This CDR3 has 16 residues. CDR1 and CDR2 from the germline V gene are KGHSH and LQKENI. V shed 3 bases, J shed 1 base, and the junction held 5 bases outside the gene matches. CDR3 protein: CASSPTGGLSNQPQHF. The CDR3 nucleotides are TGTGCCAGCTCACCCACAGGGGGTTTGAGCAATCAGCCCCAGCATTTT.

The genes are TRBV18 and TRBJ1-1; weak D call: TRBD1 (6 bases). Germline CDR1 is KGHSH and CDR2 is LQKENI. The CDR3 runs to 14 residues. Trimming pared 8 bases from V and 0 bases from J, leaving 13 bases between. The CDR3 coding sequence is TGTGCCAGCCAGGGGTCCCTAATGAACACTGAAGCTTTCTTT. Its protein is CASQGSLMNTEAFF. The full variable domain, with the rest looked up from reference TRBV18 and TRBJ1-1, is NAGVMQNPRHLVRRRGQEARLRCSPMKGHSHVYWYRQLPEEGLKFMVYLQKENIIDESGMPKERFSAEFPKEGPSILRIQQVVRGDSAAYFCASQGSLMNTEAFFGQGTRLTVV.

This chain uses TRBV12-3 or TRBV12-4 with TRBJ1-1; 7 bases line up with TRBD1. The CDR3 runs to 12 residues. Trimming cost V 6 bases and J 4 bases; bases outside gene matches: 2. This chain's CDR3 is CASSTGATEAFF. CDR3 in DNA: TGTGCCAGCAGCACAGGGGCCACTGAAGCTTTCTTT.

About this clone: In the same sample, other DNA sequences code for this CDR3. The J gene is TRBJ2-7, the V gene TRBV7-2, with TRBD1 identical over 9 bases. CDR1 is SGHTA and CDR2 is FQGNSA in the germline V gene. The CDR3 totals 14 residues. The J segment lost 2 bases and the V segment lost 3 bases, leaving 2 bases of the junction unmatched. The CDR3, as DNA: TGTGCCAGCAGCTTGGGACAGGGTGCCTACGAGCAGTACTTC. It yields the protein CASSLGQGAYEQYF.